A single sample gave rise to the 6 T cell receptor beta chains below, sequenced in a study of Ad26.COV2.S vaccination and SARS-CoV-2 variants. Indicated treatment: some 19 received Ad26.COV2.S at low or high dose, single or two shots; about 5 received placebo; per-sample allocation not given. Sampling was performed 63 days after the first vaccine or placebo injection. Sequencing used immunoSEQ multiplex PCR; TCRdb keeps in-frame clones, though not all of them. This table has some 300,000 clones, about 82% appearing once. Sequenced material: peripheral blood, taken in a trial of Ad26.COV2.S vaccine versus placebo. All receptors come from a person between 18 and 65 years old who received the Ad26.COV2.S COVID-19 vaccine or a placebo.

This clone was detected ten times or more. The chain's CDR3 is CASSYSEIPTVTGELFF. DNA for the CDR3: TGTGCCAGCAGTTACTCCGAAATACCCACAGTAACCGGGGAGCTGTTTTTT. The rearrangement uses TRBV6-2 or TRBV6-3 and TRBJ2-2; no firm D call. V lost 0 bases and J 5 bases, leaving 16 bases between the germline ends. CDR1 is MNHEY and CDR2 is SVGEGT in the germline V gene. The CDR3 is 17 amino acids.

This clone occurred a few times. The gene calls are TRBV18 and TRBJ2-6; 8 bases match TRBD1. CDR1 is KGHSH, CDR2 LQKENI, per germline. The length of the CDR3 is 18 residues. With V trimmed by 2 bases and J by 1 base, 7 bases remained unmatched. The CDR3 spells CASSPTGTGSSGANVLTF. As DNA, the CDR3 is TGTGCCAGCTCACCAACCGGGACAGGATCATCTGGGGCCAACGTCCTGACTTTC.

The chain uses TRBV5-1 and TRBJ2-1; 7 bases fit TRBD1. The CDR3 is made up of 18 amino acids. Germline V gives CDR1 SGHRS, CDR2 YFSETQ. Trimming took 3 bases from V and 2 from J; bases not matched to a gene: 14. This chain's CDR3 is CASSWDTPGTGAYNEQFF. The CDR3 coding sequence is TGCGCCAGCAGCTGGGATACACCGGGAACAGGGGCCTACAATGAGCAGTTCTTC.

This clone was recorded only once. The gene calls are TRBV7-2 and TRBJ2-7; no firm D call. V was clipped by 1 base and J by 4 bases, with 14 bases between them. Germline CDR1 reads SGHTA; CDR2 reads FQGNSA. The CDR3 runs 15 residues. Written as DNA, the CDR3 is TGTGCCAGCAGCTTAGGTGGCGGCCATAGGTACGAGCAGTACTTC. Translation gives CASSLGGGHRYEQYF.

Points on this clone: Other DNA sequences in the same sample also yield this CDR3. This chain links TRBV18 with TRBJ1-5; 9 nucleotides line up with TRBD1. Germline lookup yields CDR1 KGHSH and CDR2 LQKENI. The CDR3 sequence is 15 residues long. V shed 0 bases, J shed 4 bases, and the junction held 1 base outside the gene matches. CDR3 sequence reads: CASSPPGTGNQPQHF. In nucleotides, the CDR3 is TGTGCCAGCTCACCACCAGGGACAGGGAATCAGCCCCAGCATTTT.

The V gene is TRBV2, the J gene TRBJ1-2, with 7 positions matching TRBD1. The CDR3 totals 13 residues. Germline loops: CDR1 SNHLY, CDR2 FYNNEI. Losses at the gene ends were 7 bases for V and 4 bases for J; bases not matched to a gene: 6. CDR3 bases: TGTGCCAGCAAGATAGGGGGCTTCTATGGCTACACCTTC. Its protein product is CASKIGGFYGYTF.